These 32 T cell receptor beta chains were all obtained from the same sample, sequenced in a study of T cell responses to AZD1222 COVID-19 vaccine. Here immunoSEQ multiplex PCR was the method, and the copy in TCRdb shows in-frame clones only, minus some. The table includes about 130,000 clones, 85% to 95% detected once. The sample in question was peripheral blood, obtained on day 0 of AZD1222 vaccination. The receptor set was obtained from an adult in good health.

The V call is TRBV9, the J call TRBJ1-5; D gene unclear. The CDR3 contains 14 residues. V lost 0 bases to trimming and J lost 7 bases, with 11 bases between them. The germline V gene encodes CDR1 SGDLS and CDR2 YYNGEE. The CDR3 DNA reads TGTGCCAGCAGCGTAGGGTCGGCGAACCAGCCCCAGCATTTT. Translation: CASSVGSANQPQHF.

This clone came up many times. The CDR3 here is CASSLGQSSYEQYF. The CDR3 coding sequence is TGTGCCAGCAGCTTAGGGCAGAGCTCCTACGAGCAGTACTTC. The chain has TRBV7-9 and TRBJ2-7, with D uncertain. The CDR3 is made up of 14 amino acids. Per the germline V gene, CDR1 is SEHNR and CDR2 is FQNEAQ (reference sequence). The V end lost 1 base, the J end lost 0 bases, and 7 bases lay between the germline ends.

This clone came up once. The chain carries TRBV12-5 and TRBJ2-3; D ambiguous. The CDR3 extends over 15 amino acids. Trimming left V 5 bases short and J 2 bases short, with 14 bases between. CDR1 and CDR2 from the germline V gene are LGHNT and FRNRAP. The CDR3: CASGGSAADTDTQYF. The CDR3, as DNA: TGTGCTAGTGGTGGTAGTGCGGCTGACACAGATACGCAGTATTTT. Complete variable domain (other parts from reference TRBV12-5 and TRBJ2-3): DARVTQTPRHKVTEMGQEVTMRCQPILGHNTVFWYRQTMMQGLELLAYFRNRAPLDDSGMPKDRFSAEMPDATLATLKIQPSEPRDSAVYFCASGGSAADTDTQYFGPGTRLTVL.

CDR3 loop: CASSRQGSNYGYTF. Written as DNA, the CDR3 is TGTGCCAGCAGCCGGCAGGGGTCTAACTATGGCTACACCTTC. The gene calls are TRBV9 and TRBJ1-2; TRBD1 might be the D (6 bases). Germline V lookup: CDR1 SGDLS, CDR2 YYNGEE. Trimming left V 4 bases short and J 0 bases short, with 10 bases between. The CDR3 is 14 amino acids.

CDR3 amino acids: CATREGLNQETQYF. The CDR3 nucleotides are TGTGCCACCCGTGAGGGATTAAATCAAGAGACCCAGTACTTC. The chain employs TRBV10-3 and TRBJ2-5, with D possibly TRBD2 on 5 matching bases. V dropped 10 bases and J dropped 2 bases, with 17 bases sitting between them. The CDR3 is 14 residues long. Per germline, CDR1 ENHRY and CDR2 SYGVKD.

The J gene is TRBJ2-3, the V gene TRBV19, with D possibly being TRBD1 (6 bases). V dropped 2 bases and J dropped 2 bases, with 11 bases sitting between them. The CDR3 is 15 amino acids. CDR1 is LNHDA, CDR2 SQIVND, per germline (reference sequence). CDR3 loop: CASSILQGSTDTQYF. The CDR3 DNA reads TGTGCCAGTAGTATACTCCAGGGGTCCACAGATACGCAGTATTTT.

The rearrangement links TRBV19 to TRBJ1-6; D is unclear. Per germline, CDR1 LNHDA and CDR2 SQIVND (reference sequence). There are 16 residues in the CDR3. V gave up 5 bases and J gave up 0 bases, with 11 bases separating them. The CDR3 loop is CASSLGPTSYNSPLHF. The CDR3 DNA follows: TGTGCCAGTAGTCTAGGGCCAACCTCCTATAATTCACCCCTCCACTTT.

The chain uses TRBV7-9 and TRBJ2-4, with D possibly matching TRBD2 (6 bases). Trimming pared 1 base from V and 14 bases from J, leaving 21 bases between. The CDR3 has 15 amino acids. CDR1 and CDR2 (germline): SEHNR, FQNEAQ (reference sequence). CDR3 sequence: CASSLGRAVDTGEYF. CDR3 sequence (DNA): TGTGCCAGCAGCTTAGGCCGGGCGGTAGACACGGGAGAGTACTTC.

The CDR3 DNA sequence: TGTGCCAGCAGCGGGACGGGGGGTGAAAAACTGTTTTTT. Amino acids: CASSGTGGEKLFF. V and J are TRBV9 and TRBJ1-4; the D gene is possibly TRBD1 (5 bases). The V gene's germline CDR1 is SGDLS and CDR2 YYNGEE. The CDR3 consists of 13 residues. V was shortened by 3 bases and J by 7 bases, with 10 bases between the two germline ends.

This clone has a single count. The chain combines TRBV7-9 with TRBJ2-2; D call uncertain. The germline V gene encodes CDR1 SEHNR and CDR2 FQNEAQ (reference sequence). The CDR3 covers 14 residues. Trimming shortened V by 8 bases and J by 0 bases, and 10 bases separated the two germline ends. The CDR3 region is CASQRVANTGELFF. In DNA form, the CDR3 reads TGTGCCAGCCAACGGGTCGCGAACACCGGGGAGCTGTTTTTT.

The rearrangement links TRBV9 to TRBJ2-2; D is possibly TRBD1 or TRBD2 (5 bases each). The CDR3 has 14 residues. The germline V and J ends were trimmed by 3 bases and 4 bases, with 10 bases remaining between them. The germline V gene has CDR1 SGDLS and CDR2 YYNGEE. Written as DNA, the CDR3 is TGTGCCAGCAGCGCGAGGGGATCCACCGGGGAGCTGTTTTTT. Translated, it gives CASSARGSTGELFF.

Details on this clone: The CDR3 carries no conserved terminal phenylalanine or tryptophan, so it likely arises from a read error. It is unclear where the CDR3 begins or ends on the DNA, so no DNA is shown, and the CDR3 is as TCRdb lists it. The rearrangement joins TRBV7-9 to TRBJ1-2. The CDR3 length equals 11 residues, ends included. The germline V gene has CDR1 SEHNR and CDR2 FQNEAQ (reference sequence). The CDR3 region is CASSLSTVAVL.

The V call is TRBV2, the J call TRBJ1-2; 9 bases map to TRBD1. The CDR3 has 15 amino acids. The junction had 15 bases not matched to a gene; V was cut back by 8 bases and J by 8 bases. CDR1 SNHLY and CDR2 FYNNEI come from the germline V gene. The CDR3 bases are TGTGCCAGCGGAGGGCAGAGGACAGGGGCTGTAGGCTACACCTTC. Protein sequence: CASGGQRTGAVGYTF.

The sample holds one count of this clone. The V call is TRBV19, the J call TRBJ1-5, with 8 bases lining up with TRBD1. Germline trimming cut 6 bases from V and 9 bases from J; bases unmatched to any gene: 10. The CDR3 spans 14 residues. Germline CDR1 is LNHDA and CDR2 is SQIVND (reference sequence). The CDR3 DNA reads as TGTGCCAGTAGCCCCGGACAGGGTGATTTGCCCCAGCATTTT. Amino acid sequence: CASSPGQGDLPQHF.

The J gene is TRBJ2-1, the V gene TRBV2, with 8 bases lining up with TRBD1. V shed 0 bases and J 6 bases; nucleotides not matched to a gene: 7. Germline V gene sequence: CDR1 SNHLY, CDR2 FYNNEI. The CDR3 runs to 16 residues. The chain's CDR3 is CASSEAGDRQINEQFF. The CDR3 DNA follows: TGTGCCAGCAGTGAAGCGGGGGACAGGCAAATCAATGAGCAGTTCTTC.

J is TRBJ1-3 and V is TRBV12-5; TRBD1 agrees at 11 bases. V gave up 4 bases and J gave up 4 bases; unmatched junction bases: 9. Germline CDR1 LGHNT, CDR2 FRNRAP. This CDR3 spans 17 amino acids. CDR3 residues: CASGSGTGGFGGNTIYF. The CDR3 DNA follows: TGTGCTAGTGGTTCCGGGACAGGGGGTTTCGGAGGAAACACCATATATTTT.

The chain links TRBV12-3 or TRBV12-4 to TRBJ1-1, with D uncertain. The CDR3 is made up of 12 amino acids. The ends were cut back, 2 bases at V and 2 bases at J, with 3 bases in the middle. The CDR3 region has the DNA TGTGCCAGCAGTTTAAGTAACACTGAAGCTTTCTTT. Amino acids: CASSLSNTEAFF.

This chain connects TRBV12-3 or TRBV12-4 to TRBJ2-1, with D possibly matching TRBD2 (5 bases). The CDR3 length is 11 residues. Trimming pared 8 bases from V and 7 bases from J, leaving 9 bases between. CDR3 amino acids: CASREGNEQFF. The CDR3 DNA is TGTGCCAGCCGGGAAGGAAATGAGCAGTTCTTC.

The V gene is TRBV19, the J gene TRBJ1-1; 9 bases are shared with TRBD1. V lost 3 bases to trimming and J lost 2 bases; unmatched junction nucleotides: 10. Per germline, CDR1 LNHDA and CDR2 SQIVND (reference sequence). The CDR3 length is 17 residues. CDR3 amino acids: CASSMLSGTGPNTEAFF. CDR3 sequence (DNA): TGTGCCAGTAGTATGCTTTCCGGGACAGGGCCTAACACTGAAGCTTTCTTT.

This chain links TRBV4-1 with TRBJ1-6; 10 bases agree with TRBD1. The V gene's germline CDR1 is MGHRA and CDR2 YSYEKL. The V segment lost 2 bases and the J segment 8 bases; nucleotides outside the gene matches: 3. The length of the CDR3 is 15 residues. CDR3 DNA sequence: TGCGCCAGCAGCCAATGGACAGGGGGTGATTCACCCCTCCACTTT. It codes for CASSQWTGGDSPLHF.

In this sample, this clone turned up once. The chain has TRBV6-6 and TRBJ1-6; D uncertain. The CDR3 consists of 14 residues. V was cut by 6 bases and J by 7 bases, with 13 bases left in between. Germline CDR1 MNHNY, CDR2 SVGAGI (reference sequence). In DNA, the CDR3 is TGTGCCAGCAGGGTATTATTGGGAAATTCACCCCTCCACTTT. Amino acid sequence: CASRVLLGNSPLHF.

This clone appeared a few times. This chain joins TRBV19 and TRBJ2-7; D possibly corresponds to TRBD1 (6 bases). The CDR3 totals 14 residues. Germline CDR1 and CDR2: LNHDA and SQIVND (reference sequence). V lost 10 bases to trimming and J lost 0 bases, with 16 bases between them. Here the CDR3 reads CANPFEGDSYEQYF. In DNA form, the CDR3 reads TGTGCCAACCCCTTTGAGGGGGACTCCTACGAGCAGTACTTC.

The chain employs TRBV6-5 and TRBJ1-2; 8 bases agree with TRBD1. Germline assignment: CDR1 MNHEY and CDR2 SVGAGI. This CDR3 contains 13 residues. With 5 bases clipped from V and 8 bases from J, the junction kept 7 bases outside the gene matches. CDR3 sequence: CASSPRGQAGYTF. The CDR3 nucleotides are TGTGCCAGCAGTCCCCGGGGACAGGCCGGCTACACCTTC.

V usage is TRBV5-6 and J usage is TRBJ1-6; D is perhaps TRBD1 (5 bases). V lost 0 bases and J lost 7, with 11 bases in between. Germline V lookup: CDR1 SGHDT, CDR2 YYEEEE. This CDR3 contains 15 residues. CDR3 loop: CASSLGRVRNSPLHF. In DNA form, the CDR3 reads TGTGCCAGCAGCTTGGGCAGGGTGCGGAATTCACCCCTCCACTTT.

The chain links TRBV10-3 to TRBJ1-1; perhaps TRBD1 as D (5 bases). In germline, CDR1 is ENHRY, CDR2 SYGVKD. The length of the CDR3 is 15 residues. The V and J ends lost 5 bases and 2 bases respectively, with 15 bases between them. The CDR3 region has the DNA TGTGCCATCAGTCCAATGACAGCGGATAACACTGAAGCTTTCTTT. Amino acids: CAISPMTADNTEAFF.

V gene TRBV27 combines with J gene TRBJ2-6; tentative D call: TRBD1 (6 bases). V lost 0 bases and J 2 bases, leaving 8 bases between the germline ends. The CDR3 covers 16 residues. CDR1 is MNHEY, CDR2 SMNVEV, per germline (reference sequence). The CDR3 coding sequence is TGTGCCAGCAGTTTATCCCCAGGGGCTGGGGCCAACGTCCTGACTTTC. Residues: CASSLSPGAGANVLTF.

For the CDR3, the DNA is TGTGCCAGCAGTTCCGATAGGAGGACTGAAGCTTTCTTT. This gives the protein CASSSDRRTEAFF. The V gene is TRBV12-3 or TRBV12-4, the J gene TRBJ1-1; D is uncertain. The CDR3 contains 13 residues. Trimming took off 4 bases at V and 5 bases at J, with 11 bases between the two ends.

V and J are TRBV7-9 and TRBJ2-1, with 8 bases lining up with TRBD2. Germline CDR1 is SEHNR and CDR2 is FQNEAQ (reference sequence). J lost 9 bases, V lost 1 base, and 5 bases had no gene match. This CDR3 comprises 14 residues. The DNA for the CDR3 is TGTGCCAGCAGCTTAGTCGGGGGGGCCGCTGAGCAGTTCTTC. As protein: CASSLVGGAAEQFF.

The chain carries TRBV11-2 and TRBJ2-7, with 8 bases matching TRBD1. The V segment lost 4 bases and the J segment 5 bases; nucleotides outside the gene matches: 7. Germline V gene data show CDR1 as SGHAT and CDR2 as FQNNGV. This CDR3 is built from 14 residues. The CDR3 DNA reads as TGTGCCAGCAGCTCTCGGGGACAGGCAAACGAGCAGTACTTC. Its translation is CASSSRGQANEQYF.

V is TRBV27 and J is TRBJ1-1; D not resolved. CDR3 length: 13 residues. Trimming took off 1 base at V and 2 bases at J, with 5 bases between the two ends. In germline, CDR1 is MNHEY, CDR2 SMNVEV (reference sequence). Here the CDR3 DNA reads TGTGCCAGCAGTTTATTCCCAAACACTGAAGCTTTCTTT. Translation: CASSLFPNTEAFF.

This sequence joins TRBV7-2 and TRBJ1-5; D uncertain. The V and J ends lost 0 bases and 4 bases respectively, with 7 bases between them. The germline V gene has CDR1 SGHTA and CDR2 FQGNSA. The CDR3 is made up of 14 amino acids. The CDR3 DNA is TGTGCCAGCAGCTTAGCTTCAATAAATCAGCCCCAGCATTTT. Its protein is CASSLASINQPQHF. Together with reference TRBV7-2 and TRBJ1-5, the CDR3 gives the full variable domain: GAGVSQSPSNKVTEKGKDVELRCDPISGHTALYWYRQSLGQGLEFLIYFQGNSAPDKSGLPSDRFSAERTGGSVSTLTIQRTQQEDSAVYLCASSLASINQPQHFGDGTRLSIL.

The V and J genes are TRBV2 and TRBJ1-5, with 7 bases matching TRBD1. The germline gives CDR1 SNHLY, CDR2 FYNNEI. Trimming removed 8 bases from V and 7 bases from J; junction bases left unmatched: 5. The CDR3 has 12 amino acids. The CDR3 DNA sequence: TGTGCCAGCCATACAGGGGACCAGCCCCAGCATTTT. It is translated as CASHTGDQPQHF.